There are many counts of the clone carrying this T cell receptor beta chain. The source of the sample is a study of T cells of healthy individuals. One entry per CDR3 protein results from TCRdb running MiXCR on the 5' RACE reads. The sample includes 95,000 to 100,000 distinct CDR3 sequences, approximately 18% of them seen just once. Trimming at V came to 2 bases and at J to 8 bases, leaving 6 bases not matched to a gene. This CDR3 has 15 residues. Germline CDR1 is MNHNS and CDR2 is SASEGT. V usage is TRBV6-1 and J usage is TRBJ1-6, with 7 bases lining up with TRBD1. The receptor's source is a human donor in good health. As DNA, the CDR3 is TGTGCCAGCAGTGAAATACAGGGGTCTGATTCACCCCTCCACTTT. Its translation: CASSEIQGSDSPLHF.